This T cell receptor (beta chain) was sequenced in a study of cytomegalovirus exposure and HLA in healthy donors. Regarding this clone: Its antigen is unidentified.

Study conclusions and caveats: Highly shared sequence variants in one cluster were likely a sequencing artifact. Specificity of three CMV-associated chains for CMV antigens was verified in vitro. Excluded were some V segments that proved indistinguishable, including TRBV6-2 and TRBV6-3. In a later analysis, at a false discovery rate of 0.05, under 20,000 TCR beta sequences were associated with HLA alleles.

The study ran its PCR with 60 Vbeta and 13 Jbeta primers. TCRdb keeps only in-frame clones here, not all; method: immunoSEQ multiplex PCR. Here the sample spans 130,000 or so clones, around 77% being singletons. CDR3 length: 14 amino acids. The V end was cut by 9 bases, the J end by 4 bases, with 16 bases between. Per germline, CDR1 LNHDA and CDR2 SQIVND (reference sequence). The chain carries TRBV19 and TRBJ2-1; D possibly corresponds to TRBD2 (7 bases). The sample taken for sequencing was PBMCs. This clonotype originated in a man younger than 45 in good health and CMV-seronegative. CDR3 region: CARTRGGEYNEQFF. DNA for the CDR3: TGTGCCAGAACTCGAGGGGGGGAGTACAATGAGCAGTTCTTC.